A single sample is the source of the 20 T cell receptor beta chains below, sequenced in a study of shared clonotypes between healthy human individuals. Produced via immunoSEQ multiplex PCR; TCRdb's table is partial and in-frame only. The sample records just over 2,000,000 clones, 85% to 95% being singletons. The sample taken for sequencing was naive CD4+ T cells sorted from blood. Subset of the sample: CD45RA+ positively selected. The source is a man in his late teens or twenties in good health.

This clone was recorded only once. CDR3 loop: CASSEAARPGGPSTDTQYF. The CDR3 DNA reads as TGTGCCAGCAGTGAAGCGGCACGGCCGGGGGGGCCTAGCACAGATACGCAGTATTTT. The chain is built from TRBV6-1 and TRBJ2-3; 8 bases agree with TRBD2. The J segment lost 0 bases and the V segment lost 0 bases, leaving 11 bases of the junction unmatched. This CDR3 has 19 amino acids. The germline CDR1 and CDR2 sequences are MNHNS and SASEGT.

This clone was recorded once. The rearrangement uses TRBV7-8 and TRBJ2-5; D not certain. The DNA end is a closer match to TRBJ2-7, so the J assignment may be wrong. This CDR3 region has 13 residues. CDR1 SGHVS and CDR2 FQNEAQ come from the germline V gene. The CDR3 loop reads CASSLARGYEQYF. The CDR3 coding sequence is TGTGCCAGCAGCTTAGCGCGTGGCTACGAGCAGTACTTC.

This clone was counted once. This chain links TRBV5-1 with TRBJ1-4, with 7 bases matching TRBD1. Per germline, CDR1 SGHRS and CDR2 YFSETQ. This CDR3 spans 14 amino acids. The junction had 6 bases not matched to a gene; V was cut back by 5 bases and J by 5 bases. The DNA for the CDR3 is TGCGCCAGCAGGCAGACAGGGCCAAATGAAAAACTGTTTTTT. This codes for CASRQTGPNEKLFF.

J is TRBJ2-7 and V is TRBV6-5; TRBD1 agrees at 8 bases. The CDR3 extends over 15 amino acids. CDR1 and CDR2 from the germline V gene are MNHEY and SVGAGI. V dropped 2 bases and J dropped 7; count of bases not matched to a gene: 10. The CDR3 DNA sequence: TGTGCCAGCAGTTACGCCGGCCAGGGGGCCTGGGAGCAGTACTTC. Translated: CASSYAGQGAWEQYF.

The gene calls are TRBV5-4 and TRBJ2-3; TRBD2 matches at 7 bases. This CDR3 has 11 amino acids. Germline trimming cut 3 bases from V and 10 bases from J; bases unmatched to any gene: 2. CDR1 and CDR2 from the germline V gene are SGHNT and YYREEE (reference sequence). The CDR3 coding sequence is TGTGCCAGCAGCTCCCGGGGGGCGCAGTATTTT. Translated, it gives CASSSRGAQYF.

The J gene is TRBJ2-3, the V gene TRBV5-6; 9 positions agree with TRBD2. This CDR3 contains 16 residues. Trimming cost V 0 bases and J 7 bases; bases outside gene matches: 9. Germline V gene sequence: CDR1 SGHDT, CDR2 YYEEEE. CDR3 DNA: TGTGCCAGCAGCTTGGCCTCGGGACTAGCTACACATACGCAGTATTTT. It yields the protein CASSLASGLATHTQYF.

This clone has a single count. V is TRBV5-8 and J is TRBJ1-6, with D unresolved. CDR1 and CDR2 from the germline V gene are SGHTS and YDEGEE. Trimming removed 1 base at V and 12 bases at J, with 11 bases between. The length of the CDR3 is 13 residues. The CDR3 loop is CASSLRAAGPLHF. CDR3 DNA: TGTGCCAGCAGCTTGAGGGCGGCCGGACCCCTCCACTTT.

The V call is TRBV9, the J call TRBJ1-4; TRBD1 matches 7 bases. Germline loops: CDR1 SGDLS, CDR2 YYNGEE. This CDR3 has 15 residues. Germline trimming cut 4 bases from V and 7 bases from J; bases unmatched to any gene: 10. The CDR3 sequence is CASSPQTGSGEKLFF. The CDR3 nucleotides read TGTGCCAGCAGCCCCCAGACAGGGAGCGGTGAAAAACTGTTTTTT.

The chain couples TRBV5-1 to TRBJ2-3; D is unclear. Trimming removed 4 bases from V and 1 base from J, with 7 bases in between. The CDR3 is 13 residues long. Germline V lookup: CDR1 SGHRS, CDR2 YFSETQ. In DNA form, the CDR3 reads TGCGCCAGCAGCGTCGGGCGCACAGATACGCAGTATTTT. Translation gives CASSVGRTDTQYF.

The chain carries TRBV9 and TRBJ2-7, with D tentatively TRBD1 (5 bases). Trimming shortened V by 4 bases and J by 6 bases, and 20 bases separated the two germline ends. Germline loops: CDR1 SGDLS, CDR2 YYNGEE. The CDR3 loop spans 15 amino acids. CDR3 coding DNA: TGTGCCAGCAGCAAAGATCAGGGCCCCTCGGGCGAGCAGTACTTC. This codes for CASSKDQGPSGEQYF.

DNA for the CDR3: TGTGCCAGCAGCCAAGATCTAGGGGGAGGTGTGAACACTGAAGCTTTCTTT. It yields the protein CASSQDLGGGVNTEAFF. The V call is TRBV14, the J call TRBJ1-1, with a possible D match to TRBD1 (6 bases). CDR1 is SGHDN and CDR2 is FVKESK in the germline V gene. This CDR3 region has 17 residues. V lost 0 bases and J 0 bases, leaving 14 bases between the germline ends.

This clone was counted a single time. The CDR3 region has the DNA TGTGCCAGCAGTGAAGCTCAGGGGGCCTGGGGCTACACCTTC. It encodes CASSEAQGAWGYTF. The V gene is TRBV6-1, the J gene TRBJ1-2, with 8 bases aligning to TRBD1. CDR1 and CDR2 from the germline V gene are MNHNS and SASEGT. Germline trimming cut 0 bases from V and 8 bases from J; bases unmatched to any gene: 5. The CDR3 sequence is 14 residues long.

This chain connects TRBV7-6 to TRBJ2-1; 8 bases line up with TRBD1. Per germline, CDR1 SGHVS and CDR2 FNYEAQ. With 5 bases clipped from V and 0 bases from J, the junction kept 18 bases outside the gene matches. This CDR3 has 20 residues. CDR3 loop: CASSPRTGRMLSSSYNEQFF. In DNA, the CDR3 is TGTGCCAGCAGCCCTCGGACAGGGAGGATGTTATCGAGCTCCTACAATGAGCAGTTCTTC.

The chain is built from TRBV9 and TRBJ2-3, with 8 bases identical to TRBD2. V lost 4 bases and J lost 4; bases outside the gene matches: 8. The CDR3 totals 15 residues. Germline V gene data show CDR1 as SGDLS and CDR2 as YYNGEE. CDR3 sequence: CASSPLGTRPDTQYF. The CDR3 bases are TGTGCCAGCAGCCCACTTGGGACTAGGCCAGATACGCAGTATTTT.

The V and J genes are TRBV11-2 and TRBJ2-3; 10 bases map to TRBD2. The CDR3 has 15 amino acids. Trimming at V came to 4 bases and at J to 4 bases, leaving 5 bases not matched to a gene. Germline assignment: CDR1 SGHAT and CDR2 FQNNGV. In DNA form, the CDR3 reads TGTGCCAGCAGCTGGCTAGCGGGAGACGCAGATACGCAGTATTTT. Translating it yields CASSWLAGDADTQYF.

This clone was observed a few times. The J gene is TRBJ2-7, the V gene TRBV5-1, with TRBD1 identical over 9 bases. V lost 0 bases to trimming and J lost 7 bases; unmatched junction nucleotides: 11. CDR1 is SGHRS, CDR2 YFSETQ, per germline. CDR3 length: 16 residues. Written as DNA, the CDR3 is TGCGCCAGCAGCTTGGCAGGGACAGGGCCTAGTGGGGAGCAGTACTTC. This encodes CASSLAGTGPSGEQYF.

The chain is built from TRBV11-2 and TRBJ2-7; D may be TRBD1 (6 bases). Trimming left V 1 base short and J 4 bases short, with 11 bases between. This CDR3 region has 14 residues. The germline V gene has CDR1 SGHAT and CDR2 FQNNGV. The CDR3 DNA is TGTGCCAGCAGCTTAGTTCCAGGGGCATACGAGCAGTACTTC. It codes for CASSLVPGAYEQYF.

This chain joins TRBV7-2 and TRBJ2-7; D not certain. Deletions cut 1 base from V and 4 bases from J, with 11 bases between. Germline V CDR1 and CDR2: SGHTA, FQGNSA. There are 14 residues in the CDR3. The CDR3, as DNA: TGTGCCAGCAGCTTAGGGCACGCCCCGTACGAGCAGTACTTC. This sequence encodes CASSLGHAPYEQYF.

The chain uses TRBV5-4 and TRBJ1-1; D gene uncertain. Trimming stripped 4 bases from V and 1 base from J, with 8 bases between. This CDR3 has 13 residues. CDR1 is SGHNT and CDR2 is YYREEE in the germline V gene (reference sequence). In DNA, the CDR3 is TGTGCCAGCAGCCTATCGCGGAACACTGAAGCTTTCTTT. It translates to CASSLSRNTEAFF. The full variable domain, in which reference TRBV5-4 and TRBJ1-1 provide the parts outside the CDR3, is ETGVTQSPTHLIKTRGQQVTLRCSSQSGHNTVSWYQQALGQGPQFIFQYYREEENGRGNFPPRFSGLQFPNYSSELNVNALELDDSALYLCASSLSRNTEAFFGQGTRLTVV.

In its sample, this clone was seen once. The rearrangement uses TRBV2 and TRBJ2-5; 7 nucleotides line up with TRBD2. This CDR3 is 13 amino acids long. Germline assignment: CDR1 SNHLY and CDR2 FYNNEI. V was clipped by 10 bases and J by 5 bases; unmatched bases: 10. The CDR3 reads CATSGLLMETQYF. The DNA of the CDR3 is TGTGCCACTTCGGGACTACTGATGGAGACCCAGTACTTC.